The next 13 T cell receptor beta chains were all read from a single sample in a study of blood T cell repertoires in COVID-19. Measured with immunoSEQ multiplex PCR; TCRdb has only the in-frame clones, and not every one. The data hold over 100,000 clones, with 85% to 90% observed a single time. The sample taken for sequencing was peripheral blood. All receptors derive from an elderly man with acute or convalescent COVID-19.

CDR3 region: CASSAGVGGGMELFF. Written as DNA, the CDR3 is TGCGCCAGCAGCGCCGGGGTCGGTGGAGGTATGGAACTGTTTTTT. The V and J genes are TRBV5-1 and TRBJ1-4; D is ambiguous. The V end lost 4 bases, the J end lost 12 bases, and 22 bases lay between the germline ends. Looked up from germline, CDR1 is SGHRS and CDR2 is YFSETQ. The CDR3 is 15 amino acids.

The V and J genes are TRBV18 and TRBJ1-4, with TRBD1 identical over 10 bases. This CDR3 is built from 12 residues. The V gene's germline CDR1 is KGHSH and CDR2 LQKENI. The junction had 1 base not matched to a gene; V was cut back by 3 bases and J by 12 bases. The chain's CDR3 is CASSPGTGELFF. The CDR3 DNA follows: TGTGCCAGCTCACCTGGGACAGGGGAACTGTTTTTT.

This chain links TRBV6-5 with TRBJ1-5; weak D call: TRBD1 (6 bases). The germline gives CDR1 MNHEY, CDR2 SVGAGI. The CDR3 is 15 residues long. Trimming removed 6 bases at V and 1 base at J, with 13 bases between. The DNA of the CDR3 is TGTGCCAGCAGGGGAGACAGGACAAGCAATCAGCCCCAGCATTTT. Translation: CASRGDRTSNQPQHF.

The V and J genes are TRBV12-3 or TRBV12-4 and TRBJ2-5, with D hard to call. The CDR3 covers 12 residues. V lost 2 bases and J 5 bases, leaving 6 bases between the germline ends. CDR3 in amino acids: CASSLSAETQYF. CDR3 coding DNA: TGTGCCAGCAGTTTAAGCGCCGAGACCCAGTACTTC.

This clone was counted once. V gene TRBV6-1 combines with J gene TRBJ2-7; a possible D gene is TRBD1 (5 bases). The CDR3 is made up of 15 amino acids. V was trimmed by 4 bases and J by 2 bases, leaving 15 bases between them. The germline gives CDR1 MNHNS, CDR2 SASEGT. The DNA for the CDR3 is TGTGCCAGCAGTGTAGCCAACAGGACCCCCTACGAGCAGTACTTC. Amino acid sequence: CASSVANRTPYEQYF.

This clone was found once. The genes are TRBV6-5 and TRBJ1-5; 8 bases are shared with TRBD1. The CDR3 is 14 residues long. CDR1 MNHEY and CDR2 SVGAGI come from the germline V gene. The V segment lost 7 bases and the J segment 4 bases; nucleotides outside the gene matches: 6. The CDR3 here is CASTEQGANQPQHF. The CDR3 nucleotides read TGTGCCAGCACCGAGCAGGGGGCAAATCAGCCCCAGCATTTT.

The chain is built from TRBV30 and TRBJ1-2, with 10 bases aligning to TRBD1. CDR1 and CDR2 (germline): GTSNPN, SVGIG (reference sequence). V gave up 2 bases and J gave up 7 bases; unmatched junction bases: 7. The CDR3 sequence is 14 residues long. The CDR3 sequence is CAWSWTGGFRGYTF. The CDR3 DNA reads as TGTGCCTGGAGTTGGACAGGGGGTTTCCGTGGCTACACCTTC. Looking up the rest from reference TRBV30 and TRBJ1-2 gives the full variable domain: SQTIHQWPATLVQPVGSPLSLECTVEGTSNPNLYWYRQAAGRGLQLLFYSVGIGQISSEVPQNLSASRPQDRQFILSSKKLLLSDSGFYLCAWSWTGGFRGYTFGSGTRLTVV.

CDR3 residues: CASSLTSGSGTGELFF. The CDR3 DNA is TGTGCCAGCAGCTTAACTAGCGGTTCCGGCACCGGGGAGCTGTTTTTT. V gene TRBV7-2 combines with J gene TRBJ2-2; 8 bases align to TRBD2. The CDR3 is 16 amino acids. CDR1 SGHTA and CDR2 FQGNSA come from the germline V gene. Trimming at V came to 2 bases and at J to 4 bases, leaving 6 bases not matched to a gene.

The chain has TRBV11-2 and TRBJ1-1; possibly TRBD1 for D (5 bases). The CDR3 totals 13 residues. V was cut by 1 base and J by 5 bases, with 8 bases left in between. Germline V gives CDR1 SGHAT, CDR2 FQNNGV. The CDR3 DNA reads as TGTGCCAGCAGCTTAGTTCAGGGTACTGAAGCTTTCTTT. Amino acids: CASSLVQGTEAFF.

This chain joins TRBV11-3 and TRBJ2-1, with 16 bases aligning to TRBD2. In germline, CDR1 is SGHNT, CDR2 YENEEA. This CDR3 has 15 residues. With V trimmed by 4 bases and J by 9 bases, 3 bases remained unmatched. The CDR3 here is CASSWGLAGGPEQFF. Here the CDR3 DNA reads TGTGCCAGCAGCTGGGGACTAGCGGGGGGGCCTGAGCAGTTCTTC.

V gene TRBV6-5 combines with J gene TRBJ1-4; 7 nucleotides agree with TRBD1. Germline assignment: CDR1 MNHEY and CDR2 SVGAGI. The CDR3 consists of 15 residues. V dropped 5 bases and J dropped 5; count of bases not matched to a gene: 8. The CDR3 nucleotides read TGTGCCAGCAGTAGTTGGGACAGTGGGAATGAAAAACTGTTTTTT. It encodes CASSSWDSGNEKLFF.

This sequence joins TRBV18 and TRBJ2-3; the match to TRBD2 covers 7 bases. The CDR3 totals 15 residues. Trimming took 3 bases from V and 5 from J; bases not matched to a gene: 8. The germline V gene has CDR1 KGHSH and CDR2 LQKENI. The CDR3 sequence: CASSPPQRGGDTQYF. CDR3 nucleotides: TGTGCCAGCTCACCCCCCCAGCGGGGAGGAGATACGCAGTATTTT.

The chain employs TRBV14 and TRBJ2-5; maybe TRBD2 (5 bases). Trimming stripped 2 bases from V and 5 bases from J, with 15 bases between. CDR1 and CDR2 from the germline V gene are SGHDN and FVKESK. The CDR3 consists of 15 residues. The CDR3 nucleotides are TGTGCCAGCAGCCAAACCGCCGCTGGCGGGGAGACCCAGTACTTC. As protein: CASSQTAAGGETQYF.